This T cell receptor (beta chain) was recorded in a study of cytomegalovirus exposure and HLA in healthy donors. V lost 0 bases to trimming and J lost 7 bases, with 10 bases between them. The CDR3 extends over 14 amino acids. Germline-derived CDR1 and CDR2 are SEHNR and FQNEAQ (reference sequence). In the PCR, 60 Vbeta and 13 Jbeta primers were used. The table came from immunoSEQ multiplex PCR; TCRdb's copy has only in-frame clones and leaves some out. The table shows about 94,000 clones, with more than 60% occurring only once. The J gene is TRBJ1-3, the V gene TRBV7-9; D call uncertain. The receptor was derived from a man aged 25-45 years in good health and CMV-seronegative. Sequenced sample: PBMCs. The CDR3 is CASSLALGGNTIYF. CDR3 in DNA: TGTGCCAGCAGCTTAGCGCTAGGAGGGAACACCATATATTTT. The full variable domain, completed using reference TRBV7-9 and TRBJ1-3, is DTGVSQNPRHKITKRGQNVTFRCDPISEHNRLYWYRQTLGQGPEFLTYFQNEAQLEKSRLLSDRFSAERPKGSFSTLEIQRTEQGDSAMYLCASSLALGGNTIYFGEGSWLTVV.